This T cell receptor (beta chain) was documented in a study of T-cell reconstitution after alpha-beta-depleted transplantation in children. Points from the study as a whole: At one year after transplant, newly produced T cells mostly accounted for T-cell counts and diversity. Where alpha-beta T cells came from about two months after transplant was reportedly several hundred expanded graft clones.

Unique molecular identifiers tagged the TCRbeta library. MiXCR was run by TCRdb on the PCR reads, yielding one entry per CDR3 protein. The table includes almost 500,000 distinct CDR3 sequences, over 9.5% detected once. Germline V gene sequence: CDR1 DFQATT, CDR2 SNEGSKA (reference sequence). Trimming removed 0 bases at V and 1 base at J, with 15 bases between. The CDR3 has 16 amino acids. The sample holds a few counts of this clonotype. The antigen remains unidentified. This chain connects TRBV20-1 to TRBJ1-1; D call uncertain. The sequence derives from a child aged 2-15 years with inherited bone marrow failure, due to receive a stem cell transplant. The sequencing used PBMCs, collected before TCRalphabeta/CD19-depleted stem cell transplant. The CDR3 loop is CSARDPEWWGNTEAFF. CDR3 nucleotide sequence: TGCAGTGCTAGAGATCCCGAGTGGTGGGGGAACACTGAAGCTTTCTTT.